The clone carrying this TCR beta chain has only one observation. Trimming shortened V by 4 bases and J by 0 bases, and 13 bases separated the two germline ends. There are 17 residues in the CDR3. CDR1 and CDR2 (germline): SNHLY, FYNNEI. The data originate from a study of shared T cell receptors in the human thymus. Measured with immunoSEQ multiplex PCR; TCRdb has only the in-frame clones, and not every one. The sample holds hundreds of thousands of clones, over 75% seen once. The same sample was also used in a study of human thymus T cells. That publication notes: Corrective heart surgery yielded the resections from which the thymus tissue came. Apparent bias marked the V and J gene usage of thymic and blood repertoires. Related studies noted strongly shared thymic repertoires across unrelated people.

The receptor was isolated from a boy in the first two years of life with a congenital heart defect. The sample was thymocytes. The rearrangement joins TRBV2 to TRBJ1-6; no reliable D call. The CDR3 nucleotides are TGTGCCAGCAGTGGGAATTTCAACAGCTCCTATAATTCACCCCTCCACTTT. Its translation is CASSGNFNSSYNSPLHF.